This T cell receptor (beta chain) comes out of a study of T cells in Graves' hyperthyroidism and ophthalmopathy. General study results and limits: Separating ophthalmopathy from stable hyperthyroidism was achieved by a 13 V-J model.

V was clipped by 3 bases and J by 10 bases, with 10 bases between them. CDR1 is MNHNS and CDR2 is SASEGT in the germline V gene. This CDR3 region has 12 residues. RNA transcripts served as the template for amplifying TCR beta CDR3 regions. When the TCR CDR3 underwent first-round RT-PCR, the HTBI primer set was used. From the multiplex PCR reads, TCRdb called clonotypes with MiXCR, one entry per CDR3 protein. The sample comprises roughly 840,000 distinct CDR3 sequences, about two fifths of which are singletons, and more than 7% rests with the top ten. Those with hyperthyroidism were 18 to 65 years old, newly diagnosed, and ill for under 2 months. Fresh peripheral blood, 7.5 to 10 ml, was the source of the PBMCs. With respect to this clonotype: Its antigen is not known. This could be a read error, since a much larger clone is one nucleotide away.

The gene calls are TRBV6-1 and TRBJ2-1; D gene unclear. The sequenced material came from blood. The origin of this receptor is a man aged 18 to 29 with Graves' hyperthyroidism. CDR3 residues: CASSEVPYEQFF. CDR3 DNA sequence: TGTGCCAGCAGTGAGGTCCCCTACGAGCAGTTCTTC.